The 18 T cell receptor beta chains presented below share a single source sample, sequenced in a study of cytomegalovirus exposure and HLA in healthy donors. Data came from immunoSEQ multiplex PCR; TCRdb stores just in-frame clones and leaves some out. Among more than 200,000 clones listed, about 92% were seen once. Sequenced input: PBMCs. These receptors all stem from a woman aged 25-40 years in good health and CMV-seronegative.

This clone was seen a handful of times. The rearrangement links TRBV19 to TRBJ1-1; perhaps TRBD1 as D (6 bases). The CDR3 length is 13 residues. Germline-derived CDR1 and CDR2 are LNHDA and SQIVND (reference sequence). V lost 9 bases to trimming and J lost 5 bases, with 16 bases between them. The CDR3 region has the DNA TGTGCCAGACTAGGGGGTTGCGGGACTGAAGCTTTCTTT. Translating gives CARLGGCGTEAFF.

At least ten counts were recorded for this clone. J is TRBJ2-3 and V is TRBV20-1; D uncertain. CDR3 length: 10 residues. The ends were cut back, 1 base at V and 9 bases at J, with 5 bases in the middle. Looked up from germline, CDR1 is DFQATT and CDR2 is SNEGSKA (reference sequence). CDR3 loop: CSARGGTQYF. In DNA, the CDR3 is TGCAGTGCTAGAGGCGGAACGCAGTATTTT.

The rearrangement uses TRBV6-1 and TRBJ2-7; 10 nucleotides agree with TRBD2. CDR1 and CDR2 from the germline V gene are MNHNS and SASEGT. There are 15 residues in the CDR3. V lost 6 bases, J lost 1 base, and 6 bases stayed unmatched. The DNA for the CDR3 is TGTGCCAGCAGCACAACTAGCGGGGTATCCTACGAGCAGTACTTC. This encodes CASSTTSGVSYEQYF.

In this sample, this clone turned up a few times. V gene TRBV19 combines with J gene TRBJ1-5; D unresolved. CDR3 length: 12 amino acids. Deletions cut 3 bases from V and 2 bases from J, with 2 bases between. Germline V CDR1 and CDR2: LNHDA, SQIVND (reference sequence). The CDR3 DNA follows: TGTGCCAGTAGTATGGGCAATCAGCCCCAGCATTTT. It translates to CASSMGNQPQHF.

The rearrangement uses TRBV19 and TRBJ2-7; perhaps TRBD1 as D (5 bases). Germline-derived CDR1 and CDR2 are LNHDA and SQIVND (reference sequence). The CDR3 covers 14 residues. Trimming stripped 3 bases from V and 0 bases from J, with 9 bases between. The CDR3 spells CASSMGQYSYEQYF. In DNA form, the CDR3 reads TGTGCCAGTAGTATGGGGCAATACTCCTACGAGCAGTACTTC.

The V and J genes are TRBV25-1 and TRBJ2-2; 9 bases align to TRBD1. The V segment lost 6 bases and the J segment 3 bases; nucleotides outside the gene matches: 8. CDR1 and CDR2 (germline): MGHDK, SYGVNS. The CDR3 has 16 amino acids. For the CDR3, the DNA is TGTGCCAGCAGGAAGGACAGGGGCCGCGACACCGGGGAGCTGTTTTTT. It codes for CASRKDRGRDTGELFF.

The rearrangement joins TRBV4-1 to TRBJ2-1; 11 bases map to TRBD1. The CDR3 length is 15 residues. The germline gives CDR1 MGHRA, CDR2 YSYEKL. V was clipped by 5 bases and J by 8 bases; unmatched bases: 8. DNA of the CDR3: TGCGCCAGCAGCTCTGGACAGGGGGCAAACTATGAGCAGTTCTTC. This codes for CASSSGQGANYEQFF.

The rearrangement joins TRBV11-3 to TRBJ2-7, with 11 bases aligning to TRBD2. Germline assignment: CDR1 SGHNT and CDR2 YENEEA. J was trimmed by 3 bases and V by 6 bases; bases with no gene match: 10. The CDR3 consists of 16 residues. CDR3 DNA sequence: TGTGCCAGCAGTCCAACGACTAGCGGGATCCACTACGAGCAGTACTTC. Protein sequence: CASSPTTSGIHYEQYF.

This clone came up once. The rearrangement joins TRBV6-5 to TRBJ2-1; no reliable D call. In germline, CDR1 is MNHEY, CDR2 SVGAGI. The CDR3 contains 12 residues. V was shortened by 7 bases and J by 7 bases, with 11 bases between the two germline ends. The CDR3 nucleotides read TGTGCCAGCATGACGCCGTCTAATGAGCAGTTCTTC. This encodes CASMTPSNEQFF.

The CDR3 sequence: CASSFVYRETQYF. The CDR3 DNA sequence: TGTGCCAGCAGCTTTGTGTATCGGGAGACCCAGTACTTC. V usage is TRBV11-2 and J usage is TRBJ2-5, with D unclear. The CDR3 runs to 13 residues. The germline V gene has CDR1 SGHAT and CDR2 FQNNGV. V lost 3 bases, J lost 5 bases, and 10 bases lay in between.

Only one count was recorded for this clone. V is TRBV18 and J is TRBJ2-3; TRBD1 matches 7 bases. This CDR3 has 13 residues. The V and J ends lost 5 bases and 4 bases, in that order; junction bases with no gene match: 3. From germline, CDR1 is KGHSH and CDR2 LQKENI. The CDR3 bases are TGTGCCAGCTCAAGACAGGGCTCAGATACGCAGTATTTT. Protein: CASSRQGSDTQYF.

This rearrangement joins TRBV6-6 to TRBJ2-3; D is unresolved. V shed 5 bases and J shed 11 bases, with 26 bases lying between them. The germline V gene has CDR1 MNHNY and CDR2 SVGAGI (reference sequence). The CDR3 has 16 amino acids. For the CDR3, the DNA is TGTGCCAGCAGTCCGCTCGGCGGTACTTTCCCCTTTGGGCAGTATTTT. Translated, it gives CASSPLGGTFPFGQYF.

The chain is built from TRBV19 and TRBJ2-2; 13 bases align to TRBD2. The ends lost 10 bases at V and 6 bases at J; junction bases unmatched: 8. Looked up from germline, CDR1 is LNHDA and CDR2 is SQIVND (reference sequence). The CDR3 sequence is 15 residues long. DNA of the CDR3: TGTGCCACCCAACGGACTAGCGGGAGCGCCGGGGAGCTGTTTTTT. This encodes CATQRTSGSAGELFF.

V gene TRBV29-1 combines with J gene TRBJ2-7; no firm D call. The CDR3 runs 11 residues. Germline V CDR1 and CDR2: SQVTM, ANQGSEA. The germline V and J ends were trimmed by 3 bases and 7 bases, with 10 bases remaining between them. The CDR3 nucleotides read TGCAGCGTTGATAAGGGTCGGGAGCAGTACTTC. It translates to CSVDKGREQYF.

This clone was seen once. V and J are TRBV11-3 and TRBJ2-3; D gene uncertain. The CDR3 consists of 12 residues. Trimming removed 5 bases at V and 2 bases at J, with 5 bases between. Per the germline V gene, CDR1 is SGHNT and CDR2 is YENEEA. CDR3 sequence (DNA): TGTGCCAGCAGCCAAATCACAGATACGCAGTATTTT. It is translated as CASSQITDTQYF.

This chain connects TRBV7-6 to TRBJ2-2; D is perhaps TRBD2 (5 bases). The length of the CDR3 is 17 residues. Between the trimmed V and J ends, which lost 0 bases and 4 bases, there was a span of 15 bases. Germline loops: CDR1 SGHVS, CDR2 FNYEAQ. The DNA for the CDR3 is TGTGCCAGCAGCTTAGCGTTAAGGGAAGGGAGCACCGGGGAGCTGTTTTTT. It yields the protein CASSLALREGSTGELFF.

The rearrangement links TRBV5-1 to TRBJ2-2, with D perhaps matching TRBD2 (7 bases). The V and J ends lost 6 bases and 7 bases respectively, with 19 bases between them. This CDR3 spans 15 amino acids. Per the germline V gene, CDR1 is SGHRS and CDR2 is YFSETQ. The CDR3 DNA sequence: TGCGCCAGCAAGACGGCGGGGGCTTCGGGCGGGGAGCTGTTTTTT. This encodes CASKTAGASGGELFF.

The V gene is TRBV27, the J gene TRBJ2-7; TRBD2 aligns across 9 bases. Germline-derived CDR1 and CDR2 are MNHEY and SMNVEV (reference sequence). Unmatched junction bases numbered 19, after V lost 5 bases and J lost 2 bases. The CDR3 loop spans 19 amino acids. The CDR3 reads CASSAGPPIAAGGPYEQYF. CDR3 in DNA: TGTGCCAGCAGTGCTGGTCCCCCCATAGCGGCGGGAGGGCCCTACGAGCAGTACTTC.